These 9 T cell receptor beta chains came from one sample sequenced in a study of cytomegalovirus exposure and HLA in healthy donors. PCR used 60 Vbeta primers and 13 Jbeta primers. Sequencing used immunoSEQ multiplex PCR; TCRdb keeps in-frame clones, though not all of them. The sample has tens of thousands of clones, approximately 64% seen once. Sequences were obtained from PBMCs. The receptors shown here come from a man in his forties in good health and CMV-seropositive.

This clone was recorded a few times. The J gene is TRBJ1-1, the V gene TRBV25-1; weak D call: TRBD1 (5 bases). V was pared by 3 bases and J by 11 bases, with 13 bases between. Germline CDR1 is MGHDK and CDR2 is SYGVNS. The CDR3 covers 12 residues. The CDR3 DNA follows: TGTGCCAGCAGTGATGACGGGGCGGGGGCTTTCTTT. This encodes CASSDDGAGAFF.

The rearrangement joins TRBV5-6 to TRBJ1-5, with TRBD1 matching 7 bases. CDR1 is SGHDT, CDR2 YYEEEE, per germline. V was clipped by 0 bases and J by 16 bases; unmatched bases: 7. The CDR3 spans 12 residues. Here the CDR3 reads CASSLDRGPPHF. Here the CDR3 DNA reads TGTGCCAGCAGCTTGGACAGGGGTCCCCCTCATTTT.

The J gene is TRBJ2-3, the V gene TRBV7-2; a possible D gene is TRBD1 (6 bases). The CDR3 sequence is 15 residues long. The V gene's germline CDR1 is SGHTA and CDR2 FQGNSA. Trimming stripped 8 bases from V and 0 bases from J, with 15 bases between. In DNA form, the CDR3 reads TGTGCCAGCCTAGGGACACCAATTAGCACAGATACGCAGTATTTT. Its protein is CASLGTPISTDTQYF.

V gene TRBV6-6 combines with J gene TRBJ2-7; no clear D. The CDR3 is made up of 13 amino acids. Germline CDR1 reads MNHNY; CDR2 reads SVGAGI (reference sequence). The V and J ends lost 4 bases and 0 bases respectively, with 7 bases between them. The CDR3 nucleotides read TGTGCCAGCAGTTTCGCCAGCTCCTACGAGCAGTACTTC. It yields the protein CASSFASSYEQYF.

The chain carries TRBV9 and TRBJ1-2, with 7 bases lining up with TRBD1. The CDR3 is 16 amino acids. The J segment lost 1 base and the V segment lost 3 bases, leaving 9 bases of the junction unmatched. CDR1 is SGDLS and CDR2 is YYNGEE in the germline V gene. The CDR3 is CASSGIGQEVNYGYTF. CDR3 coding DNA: TGTGCCAGCAGCGGCATCGGACAGGAAGTTAACTATGGCTACACCTTC.

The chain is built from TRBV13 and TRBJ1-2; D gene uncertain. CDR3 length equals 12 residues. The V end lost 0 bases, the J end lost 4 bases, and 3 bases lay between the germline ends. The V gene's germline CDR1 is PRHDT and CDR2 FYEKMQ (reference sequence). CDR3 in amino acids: CASSLGLYGYTF. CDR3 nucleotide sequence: TGTGCCAGCAGCTTAGGCCTCTATGGCTACACCTTC. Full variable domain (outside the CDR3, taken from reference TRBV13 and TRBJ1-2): AAGVIQSPRHLIKEKRETATLKCYPIPRHDTVYWYQQGPGQDPQFLISFYEKMQSDKGSIPDRFSAQQFSDYHSELNMSSLELGDSALYFCASSLGLYGYTFGSGTRLTVV.

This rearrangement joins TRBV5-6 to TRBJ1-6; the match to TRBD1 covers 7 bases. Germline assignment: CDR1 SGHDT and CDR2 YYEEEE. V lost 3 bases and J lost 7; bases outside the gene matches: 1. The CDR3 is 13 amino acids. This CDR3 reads CASSWGQNSPLHF. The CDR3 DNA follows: TGTGCCAGCAGCTGGGGACAGAATTCACCCCTCCACTTT.

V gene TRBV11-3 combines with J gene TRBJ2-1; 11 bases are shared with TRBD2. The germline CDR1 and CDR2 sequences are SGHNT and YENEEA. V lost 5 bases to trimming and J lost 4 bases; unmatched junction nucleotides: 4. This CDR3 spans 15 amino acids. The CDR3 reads CASSAGTSGYNEQFF. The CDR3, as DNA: TGTGCCAGCAGCGCCGGGACTAGCGGATACAATGAGCAGTTCTTC.

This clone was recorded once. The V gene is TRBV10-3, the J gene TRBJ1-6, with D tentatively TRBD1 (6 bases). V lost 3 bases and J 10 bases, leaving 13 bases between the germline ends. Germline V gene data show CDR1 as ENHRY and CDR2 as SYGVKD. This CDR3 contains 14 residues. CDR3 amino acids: CAISEQQGGSPLHF. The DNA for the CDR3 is TGTGCCATCAGTGAACAACAGGGTGGATCACCCCTCCACTTT.